Listed here are 19 T cell receptor beta chains from one sample, sequenced in a study of T cells after yellow fever vaccination. TCRdb analysed the 5' RACE reads with MiXCR anew, one entry per CDR3 protein. The sample has about 85,000 distinct CDR3 sequences; about an eighth are singletons. The specimen was CD8+ T cells not binding an NS4B(214-222) dextramer, sorted from PBMCs, collected 21 days after the first yellow fever vaccination. These receptors were collected from a young man who received the YFV17D yellow fever vaccine.

In its sample, this clonotype was seen many times. The chain carries TRBV12-3 or TRBV12-4 and TRBJ2-5, with TRBD2 matching 10 bases. J lost 0 bases, V lost 6 bases, and 7 bases had no gene match. This CDR3 is built from 16 residues. Here the CDR3 DNA reads TGTGCCAGCAGGCTCCTTAGCGGGGGGTACCAAGAGACCCAGTACTTC. Protein product: CASRLLSGGYQETQYF.

This clonotype was detected many times. This chain uses TRBV6-5 with TRBJ2-3; D is unclear. The germline V gene has CDR1 MNHEY and CDR2 SVGAGI. With 2 bases removed from V and 6 bases from J, the gap between germline ends came to 12 bases. This CDR3 is 14 amino acids long. The CDR3 sequence is CASSYGPVRDTQYF. In nucleotides, the CDR3 is TGTGCCAGCAGTTACGGGCCGGTCCGGGATACGCAGTATTTT.

The sample holds a few counts of this clonotype. This sequence joins TRBV28 and TRBJ2-7, with 8 bases aligning to TRBD1. CDR1 and CDR2 (germline): MDHEN, SYDVKM. After removal of 3 bases from V and 4 bases from J, the junction contained 11 bases not matched to a gene. There are 16 residues in the CDR3. CDR3 residues: CASSFGSRTGHYEQYV. CDR3 nucleotides: TGTGCCAGCAGTTTCGGTAGTCGGACAGGGCATTACGAGCAGTACGTC.

The chain carries TRBV25-1 and TRBJ2-1, with 7 bases fitting TRBD1. CDR1 is MGHDK and CDR2 is SYGVNS in the germline V gene. The length of the CDR3 is 14 residues. The J segment lost 3 bases and the V segment lost 6 bases, leaving 5 bases of the junction unmatched. CDR3 region: CASRQGTVYNEQFF. The CDR3, as DNA: TGTGCCAGCAGACAGGGGACGGTCTACAATGAGCAGTTCTTC. Using reference TRBV25-1 and TRBJ2-1 for the parts outside the CDR3, the full variable domain is EADIYQTPRYLVIGTGKKITLECSQTMGHDKMYWYQQDPGMELHLIHYSYGVNSTEKGDLSSESTVSRIRTEHFPLTLESARPSHTSQYLCASRQGTVYNEQFFGPGTRLTVL.

The CDR3 loop is CASSLPGQGKNTEAFF. The CDR3 region has the DNA TGTGCCAGCAGTCTCCCGGGACAGGGGAAGAACACTGAAGCTTTCTTT. V is TRBV2 and J is TRBJ1-1; 10 positions agree with TRBD1. The CDR3 is 16 residues long. Germline-derived CDR1 and CDR2 are SNHLY and FYNNEI. The J segment lost 1 base and the V segment lost 5 bases, leaving 7 bases of the junction unmatched.

Only a few counts were recorded for this clonotype. The genes are TRBV2 and TRBJ2-3; D might be TRBD2 (6 bases). Germline-derived CDR1 and CDR2 are SNHLY and FYNNEI. V was shortened by 10 bases and J by 2 bases, with 19 bases between the two germline ends. CDR3 size: 15 residues. The CDR3 is CATRGPSGYTDTQYF. CDR3 coding DNA: TGTGCCACCCGGGGCCCCAGCGGGTACACAGATACGCAGTATTTT.

This chain uses TRBV3-1 with TRBJ2-7; a weak D match, TRBD2 (5 bases). Per germline, CDR1 LGHDT and CDR2 YNNKEL (reference sequence). Trimming took 2 bases from V and 5 from J, leaving 13 bases between them. The CDR3 covers 14 residues. The CDR3 here is CASSQRTREDEQYV. The CDR3 nucleotides read TGTGCCAGCAGCCAACGGACCCGGGAAGACGAGCAGTACGTC.

The rearrangement joins TRBV14 to TRBJ2-3, with unresolved D. The CDR3 length is 17 residues. Deletions cut 4 bases from V and 4 bases from J, with 21 bases between. Germline loops: CDR1 SGHDN, CDR2 FVKESK. In nucleotides, the CDR3 is TGTGCCAGCAGCCCATGGGAACCCGCGCAGGCGGCAGATACGCAGTATTTT. It encodes CASSPWEPAQAADTQYF.

This clonotype was seen only a few times. This chain joins TRBV6-5 and TRBJ2-3, with TRBD2 identical over 11 bases. The CDR3 covers 17 residues. CDR1 and CDR2 from the germline V gene are MNHEY and SVGAGI. J lost 5 bases, V lost 0 bases, and 7 bases had no gene match. CDR3 region: CASSYSLAGGPGDTQYF. Written as DNA, the CDR3 is TGTGCCAGCAGTTACTCGTTAGCGGGGGGGCCTGGAGATACGCAGTATTTT.

The gene calls are TRBV29-1 and TRBJ2-7; a possible D gene is TRBD2 (7 bases). The CDR3 loop spans 14 amino acids. V lost 4 bases to trimming and J lost 4 bases, with 17 bases between them. Germline V gene sequence: CDR1 SQVTM, CDR2 ANQGSEA. In DNA, the CDR3 is TGCAGCGTTGGTGGGGGGGCCCTTCCATACGAGCAGTACTTC. This translates into CSVGGGALPYEQYF.

The V gene is TRBV6-1, the J gene TRBJ2-3, with D perhaps matching TRBD1 (6 bases). Germline V gene data show CDR1 as MNHNS and CDR2 as SASEGT. The V end was cut by 6 bases, the J end by 2 bases, with 15 bases between. The length of the CDR3 is 15 residues. The CDR3: CASSREWGPTDTQYF. CDR3 DNA sequence: TGTGCCAGCAGCCGGGAATGGGGGCCCACAGATACGCAGTATTTT.

This clonotype appeared a few times. The rearrangement uses TRBV29-1 and TRBJ2-5; TRBD1 might be the D (6 bases). CDR3 size: 12 residues. Trimming pared 3 bases from V and 6 bases from J, leaving 11 bases between. The germline gives CDR1 SQVTM, CDR2 ANQGSEA. CDR3 nucleotide sequence: TGCAGCGTTGAGCCAGGGGAGAAGACCCAGTACTTC. Its translation: CSVEPGEKTQYF.

In this sample, this clonotype turned up many times. This chain joins TRBV6-1 and TRBJ2-7, with 10 bases aligning to TRBD1. This CDR3 contains 14 residues. Germline V gene data show CDR1 as MNHNS and CDR2 as SASEGT. V lost 4 bases and J lost 6; bases outside the gene matches: 6. The CDR3 region has the DNA TGTGCCAGCAGTGGAGGGACAGGGGCATTCGAGCAGTACTTC. Translated, it gives CASSGGTGAFEQYF.

This chain connects TRBV5-1 to TRBJ1-5; maybe TRBD1 (6 bases). Germline V CDR1 and CDR2: SGHRS, YFSETQ. This CDR3 region has 15 residues. V was shortened by 2 bases and J by 4 bases, with 13 bases between the two germline ends. The CDR3 region is CASSLLGQQNQPQHF. DNA for the CDR3: TGCGCCAGCAGCTTACTCGGACAGCAGAATCAGCCCCAGCATTTT.

This clonotype has just a few counts. The rearrangement uses TRBV9 and TRBJ1-2; D is ambiguous. The germline CDR1 and CDR2 sequences are SGDLS and YYNGEE. This CDR3 is built from 13 residues. Trimming stripped 3 bases from V and 5 bases from J, with 11 bases between. This CDR3 reads CASSGFSKYGYTF. As DNA, the CDR3 is TGTGCCAGCAGCGGCTTTAGCAAGTATGGCTACACCTTC.

The V call is TRBV7-8, the J call TRBJ2-2; D gene unclear. V was clipped by 1 base and J by 6 bases, with 6 bases between them. This CDR3 contains 13 residues. Looked up from germline, CDR1 is SGHVS and CDR2 is FQNEAQ. CDR3 DNA sequence: TGTGCCAGCAGCTTAGTTTCATCCGGGGAGCTGTTTTTT. It encodes CASSLVSSGELFF.

The chain has TRBV11-2 and TRBJ2-1; no firm D call. Germline V CDR1 and CDR2: SGHAT, FQNNGV. The CDR3 is made up of 19 amino acids. The V end was cut by 2 bases, the J end by 0 bases, with 20 bases between. The DNA of the CDR3 is TGTGCCAGCAGCTTATTCGGCAGGAAGCTGATGAGCTCCTACAATGAGCAGTTCTTC. Its translation: CASSLFGRKLMSSYNEQFF.

This chain connects TRBV27 to TRBJ2-7; perhaps TRBD1 as D (6 bases). The CDR3 length is 13 residues. The V gene's germline CDR1 is MNHEY and CDR2 SMNVEV (reference sequence). V shed 3 bases and J shed 4 bases, with 10 bases lying between them. The CDR3 sequence is CASSLLQGYEQYV. For the CDR3, the DNA is TGTGCCAGCAGTTTGTTACAGGGTTACGAGCAGTACGTC.

The chain links TRBV7-8 to TRBJ2-7; D unclear. V lost 6 bases and J 0 bases, leaving 9 bases between the germline ends. CDR1 and CDR2 (germline): SGHVS, FQNEAQ. This CDR3 has 13 residues. This CDR3 reads CASRPGFSYEQYV. The CDR3, as DNA: TGTGCCAGCAGGCCGGGTTTCTCCTACGAGCAGTACGTC.